This T cell receptor beta chain stems from a study of blood T cell repertoires in COVID-19. This CDR3 has 16 residues. Trimming cost V 3 bases and J 5 bases, with 20 bases left between them. Germline lookup yields CDR1 SGHRS and CDR2 YFSETQ. Method: immunoSEQ multiplex PCR; TCRdb's copy keeps in-frame clones and lacks some. The sample consists of a few hundred thousand clones, 84% of them appearing once. What was sequenced was peripheral blood. The gene calls are TRBV5-1 and TRBJ2-5, with D possibly being TRBD1 (6 bases). The receptor was isolated from a middle-aged woman who had recovered from COVID-19. The CDR3 bases are TGCGCCAGCAGCTATACCGGACAGCCCCCCCTTGAGACCCAGTACTTC. It is translated as CASSYTGQPPLETQYF.